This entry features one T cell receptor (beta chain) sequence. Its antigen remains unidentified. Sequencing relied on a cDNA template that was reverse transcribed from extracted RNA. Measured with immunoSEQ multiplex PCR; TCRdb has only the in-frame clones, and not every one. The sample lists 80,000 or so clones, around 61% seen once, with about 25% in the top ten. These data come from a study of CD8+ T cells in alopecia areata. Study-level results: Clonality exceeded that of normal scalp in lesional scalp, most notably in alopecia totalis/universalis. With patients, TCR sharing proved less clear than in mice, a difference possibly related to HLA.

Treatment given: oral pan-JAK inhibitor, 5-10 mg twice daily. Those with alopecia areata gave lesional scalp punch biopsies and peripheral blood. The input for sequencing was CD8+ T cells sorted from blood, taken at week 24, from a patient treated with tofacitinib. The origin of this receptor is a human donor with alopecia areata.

CDR3 nucleotides: TGTGCCAGCAGTTTCGGGCCCGTCTATGGCTACACCTTC. This encodes CASSFGPVYGYTF. The chain uses TRBV27 and TRBJ1-2; D call uncertain. Per germline, CDR1 MNHEY and CDR2 SMNVEV (reference sequence). Between the trimmed V and J ends, which lost 3 bases and 4 bases, there was a span of 9 bases. The length of the CDR3 is 13 residues.